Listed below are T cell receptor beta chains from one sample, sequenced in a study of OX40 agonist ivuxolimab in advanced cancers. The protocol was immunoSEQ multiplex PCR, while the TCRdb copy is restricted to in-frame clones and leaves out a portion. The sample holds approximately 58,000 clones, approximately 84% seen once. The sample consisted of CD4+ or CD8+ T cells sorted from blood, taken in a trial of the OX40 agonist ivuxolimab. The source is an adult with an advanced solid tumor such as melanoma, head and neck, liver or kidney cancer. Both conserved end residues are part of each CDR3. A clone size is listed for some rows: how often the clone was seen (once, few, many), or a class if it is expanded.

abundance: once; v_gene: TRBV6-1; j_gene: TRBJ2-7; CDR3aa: CASSEGAGVGNEQYF
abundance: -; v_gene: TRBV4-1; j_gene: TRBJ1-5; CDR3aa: CASSWDNLSNQPQHF
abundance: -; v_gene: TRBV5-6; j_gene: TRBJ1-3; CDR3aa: CASSWGRSSGNTIYF
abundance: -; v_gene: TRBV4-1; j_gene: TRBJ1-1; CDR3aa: CASSQEGTVAGAFF
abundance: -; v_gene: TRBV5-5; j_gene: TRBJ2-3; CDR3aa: CASSPGPTSGSTDTQYF
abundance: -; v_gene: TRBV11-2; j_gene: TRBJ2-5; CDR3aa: CASSLGGAFQETQYF
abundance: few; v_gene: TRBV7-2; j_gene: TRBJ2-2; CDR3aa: CASSFSNTGELFF
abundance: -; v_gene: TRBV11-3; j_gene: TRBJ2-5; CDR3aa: CASSAQGMVETQYF
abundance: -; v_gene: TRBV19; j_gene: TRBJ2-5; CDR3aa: CASSTNVGAQYF
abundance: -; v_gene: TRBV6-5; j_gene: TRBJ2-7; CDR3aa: CASSSQGVGEQYF
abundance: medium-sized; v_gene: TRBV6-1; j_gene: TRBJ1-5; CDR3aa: CASSDGQGRSQPQHF
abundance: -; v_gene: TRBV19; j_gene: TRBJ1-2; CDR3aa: CASSPNLANYGYTF
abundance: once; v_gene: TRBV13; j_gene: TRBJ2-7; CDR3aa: CASSSDSPARQYF
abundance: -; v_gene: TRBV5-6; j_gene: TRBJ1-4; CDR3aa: CASSLVGASGNEKLFF
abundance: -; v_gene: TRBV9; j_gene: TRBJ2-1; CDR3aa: CASSYGTSGSGYNEQFF
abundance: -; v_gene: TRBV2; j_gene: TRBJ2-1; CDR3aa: CASSEAISGRENEQFF
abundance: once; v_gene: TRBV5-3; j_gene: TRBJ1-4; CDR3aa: CARSLGQTISATNEKLFF
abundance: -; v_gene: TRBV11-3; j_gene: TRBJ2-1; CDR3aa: CASSTQGWGGEQFF
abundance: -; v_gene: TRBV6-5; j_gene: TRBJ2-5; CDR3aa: CASSYSVGGSQETQYF
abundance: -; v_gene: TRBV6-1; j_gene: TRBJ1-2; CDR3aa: CASSGTYRRNYGYTF
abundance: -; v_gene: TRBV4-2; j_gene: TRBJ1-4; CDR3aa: CASSQGSGFEKLFF
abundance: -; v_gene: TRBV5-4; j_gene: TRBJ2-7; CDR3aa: CASSLRAGGDEQYF
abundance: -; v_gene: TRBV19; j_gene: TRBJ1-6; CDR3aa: CASTLSWGAGGSPLHF
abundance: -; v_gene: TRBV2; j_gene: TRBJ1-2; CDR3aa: CASSEGTGWWSYGYTF
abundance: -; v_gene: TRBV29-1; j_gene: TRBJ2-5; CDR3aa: CSVSGTEETQYF
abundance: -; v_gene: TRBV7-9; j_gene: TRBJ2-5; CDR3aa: CASSPIGSDGETQYF
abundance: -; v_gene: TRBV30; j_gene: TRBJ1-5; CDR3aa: CAWSVRNGGLNQPQHF
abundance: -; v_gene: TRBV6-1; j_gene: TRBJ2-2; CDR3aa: CASSELLGELFF
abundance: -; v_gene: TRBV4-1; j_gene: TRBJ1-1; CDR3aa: CASSRALVSQNTEAFF
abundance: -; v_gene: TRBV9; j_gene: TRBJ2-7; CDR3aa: CASSAGLAGEGEQYF
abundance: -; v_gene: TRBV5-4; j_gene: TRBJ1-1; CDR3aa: CASSLANQRAFF
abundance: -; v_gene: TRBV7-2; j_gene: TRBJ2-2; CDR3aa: CASSILGLAGAGELFF
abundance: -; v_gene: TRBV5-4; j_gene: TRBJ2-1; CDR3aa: CASSQGLAGWNEQFF
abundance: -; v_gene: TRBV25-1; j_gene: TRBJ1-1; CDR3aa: CASSEPGDTEAFF
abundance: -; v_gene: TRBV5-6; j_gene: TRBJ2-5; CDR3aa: CASSLMGTAQETQYF
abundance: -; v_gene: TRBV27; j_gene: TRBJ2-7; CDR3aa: CASSLSSRGPYEQYF
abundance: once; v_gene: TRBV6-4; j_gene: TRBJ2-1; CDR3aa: CASSRGGAGHLNEQFF
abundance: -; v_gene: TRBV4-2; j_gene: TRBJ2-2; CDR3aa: CASSHLDRGRTGELFF
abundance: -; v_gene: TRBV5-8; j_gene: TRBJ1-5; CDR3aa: CASSLVRGTDQPQHF
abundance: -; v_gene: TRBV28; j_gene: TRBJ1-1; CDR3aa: CASSPAPLIEAFF
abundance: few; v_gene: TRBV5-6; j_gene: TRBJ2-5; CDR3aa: CASSLGTGSKETQYF
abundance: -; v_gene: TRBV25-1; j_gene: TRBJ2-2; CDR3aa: CASSDRLFGTGELFF